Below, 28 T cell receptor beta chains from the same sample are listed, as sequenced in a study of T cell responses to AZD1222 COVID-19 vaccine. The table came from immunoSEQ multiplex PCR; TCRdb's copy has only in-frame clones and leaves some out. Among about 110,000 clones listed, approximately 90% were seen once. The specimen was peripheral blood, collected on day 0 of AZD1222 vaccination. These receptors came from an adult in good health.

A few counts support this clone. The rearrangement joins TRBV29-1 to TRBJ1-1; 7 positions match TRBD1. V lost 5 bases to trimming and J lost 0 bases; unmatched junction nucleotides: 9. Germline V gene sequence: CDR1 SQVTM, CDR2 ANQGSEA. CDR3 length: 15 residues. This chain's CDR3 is CSVQQGWGMNTEAFF. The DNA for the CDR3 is TGCAGCGTTCAACAGGGGTGGGGAATGAACACTGAAGCTTTCTTT.

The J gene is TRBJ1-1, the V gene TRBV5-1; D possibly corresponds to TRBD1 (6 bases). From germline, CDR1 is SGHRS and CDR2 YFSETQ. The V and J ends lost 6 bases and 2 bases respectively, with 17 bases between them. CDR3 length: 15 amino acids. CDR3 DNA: TGCGCCAGCACAAAGGGGGGATCGGGAAACACTGAAGCTTTCTTT. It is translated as CASTKGGSGNTEAFF.

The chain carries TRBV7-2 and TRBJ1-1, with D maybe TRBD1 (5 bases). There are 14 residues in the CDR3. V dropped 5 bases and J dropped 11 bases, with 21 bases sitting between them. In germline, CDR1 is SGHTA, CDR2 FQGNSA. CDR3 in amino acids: CASSLLAADKGAFF. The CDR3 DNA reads TGTGCCAGCAGCCTCCTTGCGGCCGACAAGGGGGCTTTCTTT.

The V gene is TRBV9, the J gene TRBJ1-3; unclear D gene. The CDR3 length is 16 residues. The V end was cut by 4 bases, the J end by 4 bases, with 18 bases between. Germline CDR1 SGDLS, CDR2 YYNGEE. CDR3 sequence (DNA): TGTGCCAGCAGCCCAGGATTCGCGGGCAGGGGAAACACCATATATTTT. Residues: CASSPGFAGRGNTIYF.

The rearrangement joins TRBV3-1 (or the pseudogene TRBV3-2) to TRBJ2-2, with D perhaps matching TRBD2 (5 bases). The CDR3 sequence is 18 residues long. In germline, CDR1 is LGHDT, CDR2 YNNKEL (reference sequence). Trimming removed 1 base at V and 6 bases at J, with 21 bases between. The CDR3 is CASSQAYLRARRPGELFF. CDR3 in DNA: TGTGCCAGCAGCCAAGCATATCTGCGGGCCCGGAGGCCCGGGGAGCTGTTTTTT.

The CDR3 nucleotides are TGTGCCAGCAGACAAGGACTAGTTTACGAGCAGTACTTC. It encodes CASRQGLVYEQYF. J is TRBJ2-7 and V is TRBV6-1; 7 nucleotides agree with TRBD2. The length of the CDR3 is 13 residues. Germline V CDR1 and CDR2: MNHNS, SASEGT. The J segment lost 4 bases and the V segment lost 6 bases, leaving 6 bases of the junction unmatched.

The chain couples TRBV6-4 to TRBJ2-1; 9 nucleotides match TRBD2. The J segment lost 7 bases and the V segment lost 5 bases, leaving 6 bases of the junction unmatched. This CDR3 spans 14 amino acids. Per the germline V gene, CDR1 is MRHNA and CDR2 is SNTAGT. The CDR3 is CASSPGTSLNEQFF. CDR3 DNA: TGTGCCAGCAGTCCCGGGACTAGCCTGAATGAGCAGTTCTTC.

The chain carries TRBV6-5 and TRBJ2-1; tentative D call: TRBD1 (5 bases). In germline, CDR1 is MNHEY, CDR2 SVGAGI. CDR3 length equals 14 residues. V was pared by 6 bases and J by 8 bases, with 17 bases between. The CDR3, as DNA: TGTGCCAGCAGCCCCAGGATGACCAGGGATGAGCAGTTCTTC. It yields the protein CASSPRMTRDEQFF.

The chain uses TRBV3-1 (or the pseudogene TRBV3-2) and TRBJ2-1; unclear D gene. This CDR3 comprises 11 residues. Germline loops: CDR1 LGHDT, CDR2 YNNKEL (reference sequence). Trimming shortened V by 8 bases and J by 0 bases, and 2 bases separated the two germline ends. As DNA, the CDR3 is TGTGCCAGCGGCTCCTACAATGAGCAGTTCTTC. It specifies CASGSYNEQFF.

CDR3 DNA sequence: TGTGCCAGCAGTTACTCGAGCAGGGGGGGCACAGATACGCAGTATTTT. Amino acid sequence: CASSYSSRGGTDTQYF. This chain links TRBV6-5 with TRBJ2-3; possible D gene TRBD1, 7 bases. Per germline, CDR1 MNHEY and CDR2 SVGAGI. The ends were cut back, 0 bases at V and 1 base at J, with 11 bases in the middle. The CDR3 runs to 16 residues.

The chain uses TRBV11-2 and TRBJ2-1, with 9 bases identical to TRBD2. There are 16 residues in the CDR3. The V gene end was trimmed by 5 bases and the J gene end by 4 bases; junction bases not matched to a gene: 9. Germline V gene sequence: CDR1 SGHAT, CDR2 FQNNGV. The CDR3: CASSAYSGSFYNEQFF. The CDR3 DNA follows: TGTGCCAGCAGCGCGTATAGCGGGAGTTTTTACAATGAGCAGTTCTTC.

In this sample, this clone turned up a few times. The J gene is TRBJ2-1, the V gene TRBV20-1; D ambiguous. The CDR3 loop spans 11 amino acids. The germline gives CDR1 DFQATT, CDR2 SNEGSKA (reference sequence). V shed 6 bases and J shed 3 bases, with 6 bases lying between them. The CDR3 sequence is CSAPNYNEQFF. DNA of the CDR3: TGCAGTGCGCCAAACTACAATGAGCAGTTCTTC.

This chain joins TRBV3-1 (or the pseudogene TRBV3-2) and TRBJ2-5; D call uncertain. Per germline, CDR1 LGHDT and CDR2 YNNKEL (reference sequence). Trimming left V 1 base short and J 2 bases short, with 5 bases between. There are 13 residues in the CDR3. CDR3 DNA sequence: TGTGCCAGCAGCCAAGGTACTCAAGAGACCCAGTACTTC. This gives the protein CASSQGTQETQYF.

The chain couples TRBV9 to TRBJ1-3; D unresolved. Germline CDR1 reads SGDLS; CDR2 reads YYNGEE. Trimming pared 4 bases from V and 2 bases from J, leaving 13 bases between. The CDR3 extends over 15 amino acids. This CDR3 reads CASSPSTIPGNTIYF. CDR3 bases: TGTGCCAGCAGCCCCAGTACCATTCCTGGAAACACCATATATTTT.

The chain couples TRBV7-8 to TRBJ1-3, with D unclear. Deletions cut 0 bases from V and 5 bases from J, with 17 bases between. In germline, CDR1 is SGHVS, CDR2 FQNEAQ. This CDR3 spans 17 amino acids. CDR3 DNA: TGTGCCAGCAGCTTAGCGACGGCTACCCTAGGGAGAAACACCATATATTTT. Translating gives CASSLATATLGRNTIYF.

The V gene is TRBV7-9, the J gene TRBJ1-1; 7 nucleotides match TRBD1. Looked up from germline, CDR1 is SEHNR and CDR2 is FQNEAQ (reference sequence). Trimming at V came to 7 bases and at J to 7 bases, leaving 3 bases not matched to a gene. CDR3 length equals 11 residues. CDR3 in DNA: TGTGCCAGCACCCGGGACAGTGAAGCTTTCTTT. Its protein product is CASTRDSEAFF.

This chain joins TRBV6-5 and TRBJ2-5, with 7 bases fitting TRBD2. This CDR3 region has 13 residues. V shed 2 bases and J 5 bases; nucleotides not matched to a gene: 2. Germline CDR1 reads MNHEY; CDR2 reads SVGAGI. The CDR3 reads CASSYTGRETQYF. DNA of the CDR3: TGTGCCAGCAGTTACACCGGGAGGGAGACCCAGTACTTC.

The CDR3: CSVGGGQGAYNEQFF. CDR3 sequence (DNA): TGCAGCGTTGGCGGGGGACAGGGGGCTTACAATGAGCAGTTCTTC. The V and J genes are TRBV29-1 and TRBJ2-1; 12 bases agree with TRBD1. V gave up 4 bases and J gave up 4 bases; unmatched junction bases: 5. CDR1 is SQVTM and CDR2 is ANQGSEA in the germline V gene. The CDR3 loop spans 15 amino acids.

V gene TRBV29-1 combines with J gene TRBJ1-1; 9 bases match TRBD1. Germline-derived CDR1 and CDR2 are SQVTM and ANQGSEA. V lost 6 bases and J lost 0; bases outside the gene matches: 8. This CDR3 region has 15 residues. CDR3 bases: TGCAGCGTAACCACTCGGGACAGGGTGAACACTGAAGCTTTCTTT. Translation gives CSVTTRDRVNTEAFF.

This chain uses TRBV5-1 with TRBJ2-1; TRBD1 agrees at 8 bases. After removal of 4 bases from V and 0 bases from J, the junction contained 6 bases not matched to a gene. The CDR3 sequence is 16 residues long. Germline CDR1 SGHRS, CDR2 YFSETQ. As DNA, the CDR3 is TGCGCCAGCAGCCCGGAGACAGGGGCCTCCTACAATGAGCAGTTCTTC. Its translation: CASSPETGASYNEQFF.

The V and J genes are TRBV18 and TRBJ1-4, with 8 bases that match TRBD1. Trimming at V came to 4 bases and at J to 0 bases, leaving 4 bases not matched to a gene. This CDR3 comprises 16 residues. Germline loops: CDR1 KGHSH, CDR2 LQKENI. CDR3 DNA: TGTGCCAGCTCACGGGGACAGGCTGCAACTAATGAAAAACTGTTTTTT. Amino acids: CASSRGQAATNEKLFF.

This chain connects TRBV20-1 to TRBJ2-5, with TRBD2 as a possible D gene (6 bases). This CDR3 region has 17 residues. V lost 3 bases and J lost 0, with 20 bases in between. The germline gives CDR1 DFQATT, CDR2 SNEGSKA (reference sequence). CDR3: CSASGTKTRDYQETQYF. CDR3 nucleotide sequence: TGCAGTGCTAGTGGTACGAAAACTAGGGACTACCAAGAGACCCAGTACTTC.

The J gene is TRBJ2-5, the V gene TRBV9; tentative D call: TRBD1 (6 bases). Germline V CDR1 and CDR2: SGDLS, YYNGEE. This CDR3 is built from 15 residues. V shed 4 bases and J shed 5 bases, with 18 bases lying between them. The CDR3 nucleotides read TGTGCCAGCAGCACTGGGACACTCCAGAGGGAGACCCAGTACTTC. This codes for CASSTGTLQRETQYF.

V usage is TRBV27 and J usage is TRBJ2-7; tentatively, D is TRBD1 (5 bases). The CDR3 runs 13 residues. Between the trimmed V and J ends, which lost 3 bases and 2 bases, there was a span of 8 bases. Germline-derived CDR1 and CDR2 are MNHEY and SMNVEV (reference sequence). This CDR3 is CASSFGRAYEQYF. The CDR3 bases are TGTGCCAGCAGTTTTGGCAGGGCCTACGAGCAGTACTTC.

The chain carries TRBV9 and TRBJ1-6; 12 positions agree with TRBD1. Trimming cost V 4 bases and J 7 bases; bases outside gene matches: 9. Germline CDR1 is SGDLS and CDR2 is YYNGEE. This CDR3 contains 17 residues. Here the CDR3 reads CASSPGQGAKINSPLHF. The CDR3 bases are TGTGCCAGCAGCCCGGGACAGGGGGCCAAAATAAATTCACCCCTCCACTTT. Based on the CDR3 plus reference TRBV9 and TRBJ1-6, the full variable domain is DSGVTQTPKHLITATGQRVTLRCSPRSGDLSVYWYQQSLDQGLQFLIQYYNGEERAKGNILERFSAQQFPDLHSELNLSSLELGDSALYFCASSPGQGAKINSPLHFGNGTRLTVT.

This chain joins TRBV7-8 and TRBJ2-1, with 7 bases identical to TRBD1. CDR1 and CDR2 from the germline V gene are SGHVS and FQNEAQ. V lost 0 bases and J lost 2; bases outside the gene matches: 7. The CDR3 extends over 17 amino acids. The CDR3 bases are TGTGCCAGCAGCTTAGCGGTCTCCAGGGGGACCTACAATGAGCAGTTCTTC. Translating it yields CASSLAVSRGTYNEQFF.

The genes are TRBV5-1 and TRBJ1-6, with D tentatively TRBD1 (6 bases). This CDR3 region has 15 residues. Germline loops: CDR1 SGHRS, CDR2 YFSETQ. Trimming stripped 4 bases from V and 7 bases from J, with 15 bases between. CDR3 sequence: CASSRLGGANSPLHF. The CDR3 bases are TGCGCCAGCAGCCGCCTTGGGGGGGCGAATTCACCCCTCCACTTT.

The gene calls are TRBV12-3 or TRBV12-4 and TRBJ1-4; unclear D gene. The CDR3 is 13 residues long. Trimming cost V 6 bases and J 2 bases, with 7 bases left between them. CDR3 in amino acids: CASSERTNEKLFF. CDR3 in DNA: TGTGCCAGCAGCGAGAGGACTAATGAAAAACTGTTTTTT.